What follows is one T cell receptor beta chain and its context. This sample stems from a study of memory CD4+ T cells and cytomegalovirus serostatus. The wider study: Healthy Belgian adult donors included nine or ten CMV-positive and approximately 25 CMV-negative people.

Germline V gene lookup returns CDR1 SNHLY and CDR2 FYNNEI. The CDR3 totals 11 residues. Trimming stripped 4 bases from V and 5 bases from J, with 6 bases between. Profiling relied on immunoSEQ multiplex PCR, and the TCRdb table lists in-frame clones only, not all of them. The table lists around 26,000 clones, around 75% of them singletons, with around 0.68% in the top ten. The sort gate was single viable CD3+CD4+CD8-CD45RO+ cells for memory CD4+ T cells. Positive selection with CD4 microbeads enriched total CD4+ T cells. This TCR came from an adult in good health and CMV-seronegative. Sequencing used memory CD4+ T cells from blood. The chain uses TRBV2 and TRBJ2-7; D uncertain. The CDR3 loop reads CASSGKNEQYF. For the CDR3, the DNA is TGTGCCAGCAGTGGAAAGAACGAGCAGTACTTC.